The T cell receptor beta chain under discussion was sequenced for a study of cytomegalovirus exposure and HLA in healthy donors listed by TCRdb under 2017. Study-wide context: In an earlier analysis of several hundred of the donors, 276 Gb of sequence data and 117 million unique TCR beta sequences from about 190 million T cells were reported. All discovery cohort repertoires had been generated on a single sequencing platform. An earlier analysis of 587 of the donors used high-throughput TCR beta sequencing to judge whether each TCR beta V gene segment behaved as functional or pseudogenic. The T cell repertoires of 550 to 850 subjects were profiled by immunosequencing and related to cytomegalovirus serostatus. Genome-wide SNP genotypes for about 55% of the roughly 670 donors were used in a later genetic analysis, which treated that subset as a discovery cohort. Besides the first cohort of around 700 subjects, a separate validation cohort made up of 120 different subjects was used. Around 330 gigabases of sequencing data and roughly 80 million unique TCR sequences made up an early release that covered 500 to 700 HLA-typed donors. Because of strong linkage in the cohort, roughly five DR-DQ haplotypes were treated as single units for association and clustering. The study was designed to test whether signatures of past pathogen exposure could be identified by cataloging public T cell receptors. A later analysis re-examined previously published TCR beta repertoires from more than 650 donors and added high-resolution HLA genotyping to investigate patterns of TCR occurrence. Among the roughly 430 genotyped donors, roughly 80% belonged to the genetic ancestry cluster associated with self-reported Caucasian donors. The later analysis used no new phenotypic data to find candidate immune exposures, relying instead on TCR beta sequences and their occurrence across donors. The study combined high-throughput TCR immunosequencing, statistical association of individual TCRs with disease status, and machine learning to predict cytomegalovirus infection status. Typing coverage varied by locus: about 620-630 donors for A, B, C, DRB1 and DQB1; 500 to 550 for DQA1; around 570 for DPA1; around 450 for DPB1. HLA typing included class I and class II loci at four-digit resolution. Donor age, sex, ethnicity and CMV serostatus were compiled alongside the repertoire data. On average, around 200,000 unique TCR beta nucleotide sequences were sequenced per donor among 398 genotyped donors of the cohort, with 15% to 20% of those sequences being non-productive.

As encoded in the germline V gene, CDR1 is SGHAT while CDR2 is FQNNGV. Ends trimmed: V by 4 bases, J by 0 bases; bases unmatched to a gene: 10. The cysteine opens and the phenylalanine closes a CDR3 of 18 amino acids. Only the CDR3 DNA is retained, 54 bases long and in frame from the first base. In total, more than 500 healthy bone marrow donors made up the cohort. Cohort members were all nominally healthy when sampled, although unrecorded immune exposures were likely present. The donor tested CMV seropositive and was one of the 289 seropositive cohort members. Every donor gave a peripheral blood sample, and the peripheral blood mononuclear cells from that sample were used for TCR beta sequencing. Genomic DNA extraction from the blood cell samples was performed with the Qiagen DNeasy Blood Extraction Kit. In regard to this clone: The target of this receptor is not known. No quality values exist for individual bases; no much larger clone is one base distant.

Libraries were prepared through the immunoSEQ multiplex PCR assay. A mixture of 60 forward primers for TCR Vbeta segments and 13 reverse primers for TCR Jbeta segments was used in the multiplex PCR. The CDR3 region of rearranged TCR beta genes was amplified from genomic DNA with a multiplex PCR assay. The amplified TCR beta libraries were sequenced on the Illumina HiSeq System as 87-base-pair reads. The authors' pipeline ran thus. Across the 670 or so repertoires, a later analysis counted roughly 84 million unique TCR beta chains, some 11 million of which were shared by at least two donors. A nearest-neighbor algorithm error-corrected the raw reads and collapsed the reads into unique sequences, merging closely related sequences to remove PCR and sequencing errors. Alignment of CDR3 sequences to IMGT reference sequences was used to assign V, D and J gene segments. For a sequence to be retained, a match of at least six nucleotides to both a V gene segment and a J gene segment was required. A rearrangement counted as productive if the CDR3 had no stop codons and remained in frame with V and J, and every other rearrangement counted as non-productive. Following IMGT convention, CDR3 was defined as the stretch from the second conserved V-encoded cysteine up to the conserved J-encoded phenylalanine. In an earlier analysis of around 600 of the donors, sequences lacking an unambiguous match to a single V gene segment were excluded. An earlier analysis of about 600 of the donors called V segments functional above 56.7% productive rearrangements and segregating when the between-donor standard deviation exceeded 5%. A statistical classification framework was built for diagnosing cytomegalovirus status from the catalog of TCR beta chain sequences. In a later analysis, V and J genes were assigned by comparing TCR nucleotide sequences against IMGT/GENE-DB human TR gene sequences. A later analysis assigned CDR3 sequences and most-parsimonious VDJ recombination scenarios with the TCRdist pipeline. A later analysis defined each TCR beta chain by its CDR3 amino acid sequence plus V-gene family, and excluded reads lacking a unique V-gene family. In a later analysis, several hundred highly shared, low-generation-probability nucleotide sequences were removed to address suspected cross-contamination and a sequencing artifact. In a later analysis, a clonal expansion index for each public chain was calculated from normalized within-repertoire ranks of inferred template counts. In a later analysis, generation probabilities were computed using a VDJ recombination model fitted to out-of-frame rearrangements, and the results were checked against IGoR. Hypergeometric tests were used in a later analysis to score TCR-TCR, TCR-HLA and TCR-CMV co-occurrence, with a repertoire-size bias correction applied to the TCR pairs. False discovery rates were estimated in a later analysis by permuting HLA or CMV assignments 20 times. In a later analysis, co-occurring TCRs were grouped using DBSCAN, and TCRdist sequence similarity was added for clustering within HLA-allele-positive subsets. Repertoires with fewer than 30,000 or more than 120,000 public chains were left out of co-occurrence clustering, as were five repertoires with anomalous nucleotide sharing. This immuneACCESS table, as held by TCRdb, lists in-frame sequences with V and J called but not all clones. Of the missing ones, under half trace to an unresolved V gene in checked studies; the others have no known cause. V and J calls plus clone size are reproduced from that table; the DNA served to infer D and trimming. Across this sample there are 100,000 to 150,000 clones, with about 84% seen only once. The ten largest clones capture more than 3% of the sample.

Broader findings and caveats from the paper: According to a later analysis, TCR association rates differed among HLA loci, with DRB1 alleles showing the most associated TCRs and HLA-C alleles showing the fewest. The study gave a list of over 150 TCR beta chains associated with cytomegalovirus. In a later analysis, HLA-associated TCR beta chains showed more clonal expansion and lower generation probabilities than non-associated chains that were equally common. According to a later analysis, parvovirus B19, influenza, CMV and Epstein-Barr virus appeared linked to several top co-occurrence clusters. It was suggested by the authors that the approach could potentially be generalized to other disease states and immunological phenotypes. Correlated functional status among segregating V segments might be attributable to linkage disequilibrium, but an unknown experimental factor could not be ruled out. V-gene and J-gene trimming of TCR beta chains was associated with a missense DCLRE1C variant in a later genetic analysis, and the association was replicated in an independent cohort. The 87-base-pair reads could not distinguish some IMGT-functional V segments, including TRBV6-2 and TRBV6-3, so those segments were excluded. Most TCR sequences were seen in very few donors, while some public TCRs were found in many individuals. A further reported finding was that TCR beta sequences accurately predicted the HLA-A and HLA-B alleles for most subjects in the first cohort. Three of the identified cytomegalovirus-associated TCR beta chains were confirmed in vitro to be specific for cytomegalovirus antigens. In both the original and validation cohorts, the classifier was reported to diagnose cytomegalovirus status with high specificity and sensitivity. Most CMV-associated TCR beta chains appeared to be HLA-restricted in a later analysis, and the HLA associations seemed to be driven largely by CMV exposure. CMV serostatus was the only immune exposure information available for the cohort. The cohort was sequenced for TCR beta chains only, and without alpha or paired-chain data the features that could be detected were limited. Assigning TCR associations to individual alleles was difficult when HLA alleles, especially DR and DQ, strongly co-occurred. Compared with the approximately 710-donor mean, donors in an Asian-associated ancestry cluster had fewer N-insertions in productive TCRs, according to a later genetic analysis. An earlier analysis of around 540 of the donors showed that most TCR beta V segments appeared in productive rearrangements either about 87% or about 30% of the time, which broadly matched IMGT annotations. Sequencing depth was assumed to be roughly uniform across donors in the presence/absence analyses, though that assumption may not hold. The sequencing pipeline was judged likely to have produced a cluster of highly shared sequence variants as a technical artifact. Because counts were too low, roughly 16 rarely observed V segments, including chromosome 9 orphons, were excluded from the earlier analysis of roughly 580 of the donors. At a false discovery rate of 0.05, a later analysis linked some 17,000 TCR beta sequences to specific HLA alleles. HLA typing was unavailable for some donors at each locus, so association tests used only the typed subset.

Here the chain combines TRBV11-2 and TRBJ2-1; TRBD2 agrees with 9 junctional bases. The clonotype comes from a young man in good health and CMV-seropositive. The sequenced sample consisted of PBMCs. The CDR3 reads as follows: CASSSLAGPRSSYNEQFF. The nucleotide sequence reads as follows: TGTGCCAGCAGCTCTCTAGCGGGACCCCGTTCCTCCTACAATGAGCAGTTCTTC.